This T cell receptor beta chain was sequenced during a study of blood T cell repertoires in COVID-19. Overall study context: Both acute and convalescent COVID-19 samples were obtained from the United States, Italy and Spain.

The data were produced by immunoSEQ multiplex PCR, yet TCRdb's version contains in-frame clones alone and is incomplete. The profile shows under 200,000 clones, 86% of them singletons. Germline CDR1 is KGHDR and CDR2 is SFDVKD. Trimming shortened V by 5 bases and J by 5 bases, and 20 bases separated the two germline ends. This CDR3 is 16 amino acids long. Material for sequencing was peripheral blood. The chain joins TRBV24-1 to TRBJ1-2, with D perhaps matching TRBD1 (6 bases). The clonotype originates from an elderly woman in a cohort sampled during active or convalescent COVID-19. The CDR3 protein is CATSAPTGIDRYGYTF. CDR3 coding DNA: TGTGCCACCAGTGCTCCCACAGGGATTGATAGGTATGGCTACACCTTC.